The next 15 T cell receptor beta chains were all read from a single sample in a study of beta chain features in type 1 diabetes. Every bit of the isolated RNA underwent reverse transcription, so sequencing read expressed TCRB transcripts. Assay: immunoSEQ multiplex PCR; the TCRdb copy retains only in-frame clones and omits some. Here the sample spans approximately 470,000 clones, about 29% being singletons. The sequencing input was naive CD4+ T cells from blood. Receptor source: a man younger than 35 in good health.

The chain links TRBV18 to TRBJ2-1, with 13 bases matching TRBD2. CDR1 is KGHSH, CDR2 LQKENI, per germline. Germline trimming cut 3 bases from V and 9 bases from J; bases unmatched to any gene: 14. This CDR3 is built from 18 residues. The CDR3 protein is CASSPLNALAGGPGEQFF. In DNA form, the CDR3 reads TGTGCCAGCTCACCCCTGAATGCACTAGCGGGAGGGCCGGGTGAGCAGTTCTTC.

The V call is TRBV5-6, the J call TRBJ2-3; 7 positions match TRBD2. Germline V gene sequence: CDR1 SGHDT, CDR2 YYEEEE. This CDR3 contains 17 residues. Germline trimming cut 0 bases from V and 4 bases from J; bases unmatched to any gene: 11. This CDR3 reads CASSLGFSGGGSDTQYF. CDR3 coding DNA: TGTGCCAGCAGCTTGGGTTTCTCGGGAGGCGGATCAGATACGCAGTATTTT. Based on the CDR3 plus reference TRBV5-6 and TRBJ2-3, the full variable domain is DAGVTQSPTHLIKTRGQQVTLRCSPKSGHDTVSWYQQALGQGPQFIFQYYEEEERQRGNFPDRFSGHQFPNYSSELNVNALLLGDSALYLCASSLGFSGGGSDTQYFGPGTRLTVL.

The CDR3 here is CASSQDSGGAYEQYF. The CDR3 DNA reads TGCGCCAGCAGCCAAGATTCGGGGGGGGCGTACGAGCAGTACTTC. The J gene is TRBJ2-7, the V gene TRBV4-3; 8 positions match TRBD2. J was trimmed by 4 bases and V by 0 bases; bases with no gene match: 5. Germline lookup yields CDR1 LGHNA and CDR2 YSLEER. This CDR3 spans 15 amino acids.

This chain connects TRBV7-9 to TRBJ2-1; 10 bases match TRBD2. This CDR3 spans 16 amino acids. Germline V gene data show CDR1 as SEHNR and CDR2 as FQNEAQ (reference sequence). V lost 4 bases, J lost 4 bases, and 7 bases stayed unmatched. The CDR3 sequence is CASSSRLLAGYNEQFF. In nucleotides, the CDR3 is TGTGCCAGCAGCTCGCGGTTACTAGCGGGGTACAATGAGCAGTTCTTC.

This chain links TRBV7-9 with TRBJ2-1; D is ambiguous. Germline lookup yields CDR1 SEHNR and CDR2 FQNEAQ (reference sequence). This CDR3 comprises 18 residues. The germline V and J ends were trimmed by 0 bases and 0 bases, with 15 bases remaining between them. The CDR3 DNA reads TGTGCCAGCAGCTTAGCGCTCGGGTTACTGAGCTCCTACAATGAGCAGTTCTTC. It specifies CASSLALGLLSSYNEQFF. The full variable domain, its missing parts supplied by reference TRBV7-9 and TRBJ2-1, is DTGVSQNPRHKITKRGQNVTFRCDPISEHNRLYWYRQTLGQGPEFLTYFQNEAQLEKSRLLSDRFSAERPKGSFSTLEIQRTEQGDSAMYLCASSLALGLLSSYNEQFFGPGTRLTVL.

V is TRBV7-9 and J is TRBJ2-3; D is perhaps TRBD1 or TRBD2 (5 bases each). Trimming removed 4 bases at V and 1 base at J, with 9 bases between. CDR3 length equals 14 residues. Germline V gives CDR1 SEHNR, CDR2 FQNEAQ (reference sequence). Here the CDR3 reads CASSYPGRTDTQYF. CDR3 DNA: TGTGCCAGCAGCTACCCGGGGCGCACAGATACGCAGTATTTT. Full variable domain (remainder filled in from reference TRBV7-9 and TRBJ2-3): DTGVSQNPRHKITKRGQNVTFRCDPISEHNRLYWYRQTLGQGPEFLTYFQNEAQLEKSRLLSDRFSAERPKGSFSTLEIQRTEQGDSAMYLCASSYPGRTDTQYFGPGTRLTVL.

The chain combines TRBV5-6 with TRBJ2-3; no definite D call. The CDR3 extends over 12 amino acids. Germline V lookup: CDR1 SGHDT, CDR2 YYEEEE. Trimming pared 3 bases from V and 6 bases from J, leaving 8 bases between. CDR3 sequence: CASSSPGDTQYF. The CDR3 DNA is TGTGCCAGCAGCTCGCCCGGGGATACGCAGTATTTT.

The sample holds a few counts of this clone. DNA for the CDR3: TGCGCCAGCAGCCAAGGCCTAAAAGGGGTCGAGCAGTACTTC. Translation gives CASSQGLKGVEQYF. The gene calls are TRBV4-3 and TRBJ2-7, with a tentative D call TRBD1 (5 bases). This CDR3 is built from 14 residues. V lost 1 base and J lost 6, with 13 bases in between. Germline V lookup: CDR1 LGHNA, CDR2 YSLEER.

The chain carries TRBV6-6 and TRBJ2-1; 13 bases match TRBD2. The CDR3 has 15 amino acids. The V and J ends lost 7 bases and 10 bases, in that order; junction bases with no gene match: 10. Germline V gene sequence: CDR1 MNHNY, CDR2 SVGAGI (reference sequence). CDR3 region: CASMGRTSGRGEQFF. The CDR3, as DNA: TGTGCCAGCATGGGCCGAACTAGCGGGAGGGGAGAGCAGTTCTTC.

This rearrangement joins TRBV4-2 to TRBJ2-6; 9 bases map to TRBD1. The germline V gene encodes CDR1 LGHNA and CDR2 YNFKEQ. The CDR3 is 17 amino acids. With 4 bases clipped from V and 2 bases from J, the junction kept 6 bases outside the gene matches. The CDR3 sequence is CASSLTGTGTGANVLTF. Here the CDR3 DNA reads TGTGCCAGCAGCCTGACCGGGACAGGGACTGGGGCCAACGTCCTGACTTTC.

This clone has just a few counts. The V gene is TRBV5-1, the J gene TRBJ2-3, with D uncertain. This CDR3 has 13 residues. Per the germline V gene, CDR1 is SGHRS and CDR2 is YFSETQ. V was clipped by 3 bases and J by 5 bases, with 10 bases between them. CDR3 bases: TGCGCCAGCAGCTCCTCGGCGATAGATACGCAGTATTTT. This sequence encodes CASSSSAIDTQYF.

Only a few counts were recorded for this clone. The rearrangement uses TRBV2 and TRBJ1-4; TRBD1 matches at 7 bases. CDR1 and CDR2 from the germline V gene are SNHLY and FYNNEI. The CDR3 is made up of 15 amino acids. V gave up 6 bases and J gave up 1 base; unmatched junction bases: 5. CDR3 nucleotide sequence: TGTGCCAGCAGCCTAGGACAGGAAACTAATGAAAAACTGTTTTTT. This codes for CASSLGQETNEKLFF. Drawing the rest from reference TRBV2 and TRBJ1-4, the complete variable domain is EPEVTQTPSHQVTQMGQEVILRCVPISNHLYFYWYRQILGQKVEFLVSFYNNEISEKSEIFDDQFSVERPDGSNFTLKIRSTKLEDSAMYFCASSLGQETNEKLFFGSGTQLSVL.

This clone appeared a few times. DNA for the CDR3: TGCGCCAGCAGCCAAGTGGCTGGGAACTCCTACGAGCAGTACTTC. This codes for CASSQVAGNSYEQYF. The chain carries TRBV4-3 and TRBJ2-7; D is unresolved. The ends were cut back, 1 base at V and 0 bases at J, with 10 bases in the middle. Germline CDR1 and CDR2: LGHNA and YSLEER. This CDR3 contains 15 residues.

This clone was seen more than once but under ten times. The genes are TRBV9 and TRBJ2-1; D ambiguous. CDR3 length: 15 residues. V was clipped by 0 bases and J by 3 bases, with 10 bases between them. Germline-derived CDR1 and CDR2 are SGDLS and YYNGEE. The CDR3 nucleotides read TGTGCCAGCAGCGTAGCAGGCAGTCACTACAATGAGCAGTTCTTC. Translating gives CASSVAGSHYNEQFF.

This clone was observed a handful of times. Other DNA sequences in this sample translate to the same CDR3. V is TRBV7-9 and J is TRBJ2-1; no clear D. The CDR3 sequence is 12 residues long. V was shortened by 2 bases and J by 3 bases, with 2 bases between the two germline ends. From germline, CDR1 is SEHNR and CDR2 FQNEAQ (reference sequence). The CDR3 coding sequence is TGTGCCAGCAGCTTAAGCTACAATGAGCAGTTCTTC. Protein: CASSLSYNEQFF.